This is a list of T cell receptor beta chains from one sample in a study of early T cells in non-severe SARS-CoV-2 infection. TCRdb redid the calling of the 5' RACE reads with MiXCR, one entry per CDR3 protein. Of around 39,000 distinct CDR3 sequences listed, roughly 5.4% are singletons. The sequencing here drew on whole blood, taken at baseline. These receptors all stem from an adult who was a healthcare worker with PCR-confirmed SARS-CoV-2 infection or an uninfected control (not recorded which). Both conserved end residues are part of each CDR3. D genes are given only for firm matches. Not every row has a clone size; where given, it reads once, few, many or a size class.

cdr3_aa,cdr3_nt,j_call,d_call,clone_size,v_call,cdr3_length
CASSPGGTGPNQPQHF,TGTGCCAGCTCACCGGGAGGGACAGGGCCCAATCAGCCCCAGCATTTT,TRBJ1-5,TRBD1,many,TRBV18,16
CASSSQFTPNEKLFF,TGTGCCAGCAGTTCACAGTTTACGCCTAATGAAAAACTGTTTTTT,TRBJ1-4,.,many,TRBV12-3/TRBV12-4,15
CASSQGPGRLSTDTQYF,TGCGCCAGCAGCCAAGGTCCGGGGCGGCTGAGCACAGATACGCAGTATTTT,TRBJ2-3,.,many,TRBV4-1,17
CSVRPSTGELFF,TGCAGCGTACGACCATCCACCGGGGAGCTGTTTTTT,TRBJ2-2,.,.,TRBV29-1,12
CASSFTGPTSYEQYF,TGTGCCAGCAGTTTTACTGGACCGACCTCCTACGAGCAGTACTTC,TRBJ2-7,.,many,TRBV28,15
CASRGGPYEQYF,TGCGCCAGCCGGGGAGGACCCTACGAGCAGTACTTC,TRBJ2-7,.,many,TRBV10-2,12
CASSHGPYNEQFF,TGTGCCAGTAGTCACGGACCTTACAATGAGCAGTTCTTC,TRBJ2-1,.,many,TRBV19,13
CASTLQGSYNSPLHF,TGTGCCAGCACCCTACAGGGGTCCTATAATTCACCCCTCCACTTT,TRBJ1-6,TRBD1,many,TRBV12-3/TRBV12-4,15
CASSPWGASAGANVLTF,TGTGCCAGCAGCCCATGGGGAGCCTCGGCCGGGGCCAACGTCCTGACTTTC,TRBJ2-6,.,few,TRBV7-8,17
CASSQIGESGYTF,TGTGCCAGCAGCCAAATCGGAGAGAGTGGCTACACCTTC,TRBJ1-2,.,.,TRBV3-1,13
CASRPPNGGRDTEAFF,TGTGCCAGCAGGCCCCCCAACGGGGGGAGGGACACTGAAGCTTTCTTT,TRBJ1-1,.,many,TRBV13,16
CASPDTTEGTDTQYF,TGTGCCTCTCCAGATACAACGGAGGGCACAGATACGCAGTATTTT,TRBJ2-3,.,many,TRBV30,15
CASGSFSYEQYF,TGTGCCAGCGGTTCCTTCTCCTACGAGCAGTACTTC,TRBJ2-7,.,many,TRBV12-3/TRBV12-4,12
CASSLEGQYNEQFF,TGTGCCAGCAGCTTAGAGGGACAGTACAATGAGCAGTTCTTC,TRBJ2-1,TRBD1,many,TRBV11-3,14
CASSILSGVLPTNEKLFF,TGTGCCAGCAGCATCCTTTCAGGGGTGTTACCAACTAATGAAAAACTGTTTTTT,TRBJ1-4,.,many,TRBV21-1,18
CASTRRGDEQYF,TGTGCCAGCACCCGTAGGGGAGACGAGCAGTACTTC,TRBJ2-7,.,few,TRBV28,12
CASSEDRVGDTEAFF,TGTGCCAGCAGTGAGGACAGGGTAGGAGACACTGAAGCTTTCTTT,TRBJ1-1,TRBD1,many,TRBV2,15
CASSLNLAGTSTDTQYF,TGTGCCAGCAGCCTTAATCTAGCGGGGACTAGCACAGATACGCAGTATTTT,TRBJ2-3,TRBD2,many,TRBV5-8,17
CASSLQGGASYEQYF,TGTGCCAGCAGTTTGCAGGGGGGCGCGTCCTACGAGCAGTACTTC,TRBJ2-7,.,many,TRBV12-3/TRBV12-4,15
CSVAQGGGPRLREQFF,TGCAGCGTTGCCCAAGGGGGCGGGCCAAGACTCCGTGAGCAGTTCTTC,TRBJ2-1,TRBD1,few,TRBV29-1,16
CASSPAFEGTKNIQYF,TGTGCCAGCAGCCCGGCCTTTGAGGGAACCAAAAACATTCAGTACTTC,TRBJ2-4,.,few,TRBV28,16
CASSRPGRSNEQFF,TGCGCCAGCAGCCGACCGGGACGGTCTAATGAGCAGTTCTTC,TRBJ2-1,.,many,TRBV5-1,14
CASSPQRAGSYNEQFF,TGTGCCAGCTCACCACAACGAGCTGGCTCCTACAATGAGCAGTTCTTC,TRBJ2-1,.,many,TRBV18,16
CASSFDHGYTF,TGTGCCAGCAGCTTCGATCATGGCTACACCTTC,TRBJ1-2,.,many,TRBV7-9,11
CASIPRDSGNTGELFF,TGTGCCAGCATCCCTCGAGATAGCGGAAACACCGGGGAGCTGTTTTTT,TRBJ2-2,.,.,TRBV7-8,16
CASSGGQGYEQYF,TGTGCCAGCAGTGGGGGACAGGGGTACGAGCAGTACTTC,TRBJ2-7,TRBD1,many,TRBV28,13
CASSVEVGYTDTQYF,TGTGCCAGCAGCGTAGAGGTCGGTTACACAGATACGCAGTATTTT,TRBJ2-3,.,many,TRBV9,15